Detailed here is one T cell receptor (beta chain). Its antigen is unknown. This sample is part of a study of shared clonotypes between healthy human individuals. V was shortened by 3 bases and J by 4 bases, with 12 bases between the two germline ends. CDR3 length equals 14 residues. In germline, CDR1 is MNHNS, CDR2 SASEGT. Overall study results and limits: A limitation of the genetic and exposure-history diversity represented arose from few donors. Despite large depth, rarefaction showed incomplete sorted-subset sequencing. Non-shared clonotypes had lower generation probabilities than those shared by all four donors.

As originally analysed: ImmunoSEQ gave junction-only sequences without quality scores, so filtering differed. Data came from immunoSEQ multiplex PCR; TCRdb stores just in-frame clones and leaves some out. The DNA gave D and trimming, while V, J and clone size come from that table. Of 2.3 million or so clones listed, just over 90% are singletons. The sample comprised naive CD4+ T cells from PBMCs. Documented subset: CD45RA+ positively selected. This chain connects TRBV6-1 to TRBJ2-5, with unresolved D. This sequence originates from a young man in good health. Some clones in this sample may be carry-over from other donors' samples. Here the CDR3 reads CASSDRSRGETQYF. CDR3 coding DNA: TGTGCCAGCAGTGACCGGTCCCGTGGAGAGACCCAGTACTTC.